A selection of T cell receptor beta chains follows, all from one sample in a study of beta chain features in type 1 diabetes. Only in-frame clones appear in the TCRdb table, and some are missing; sequencing was by immunoSEQ multiplex PCR. In the table there are fewer than 350,000 clones, about 15% of which are singletons. The specimen was naive CD4+ T cells from blood. The receptors were sampled from a man between 18 and 29 years old with type 1 diabetes. The CDR3 runs from the conserved cysteine through the conserved F or W. A D gene is named only where the DNA matches it firmly. Clone sizes are given selectively: once, few, many, or a class where the clone is expanded.

.	TRBV7-2	TRBJ1-2	15	TRBD1	TGTGCCAGCAGCCGGGACAGGGGGCGAGGTTATGGCTACACCTTC	CASSRDRGRGYGYTF
few	TRBV2	TRBJ2-3	13	TRBD2	TGTGCCAGCAGTGAAGAGCGGGAGACCCTAACGTATTTT	CASSEERETLTYF
few	TRBV7-2	TRBJ2-5	12	.	TGTGCCAGCAGCCGAACGGGGGAGACCCAGTACTTC	CASSRTGETQYF
once	TRBV6-5	TRBJ2-1	13	TRBD2	TGTGCCAGCAGTTACTCGGGAGGGGTCAGCGGGTTCTTC	CASSYSGGVSGFF
few	TRBV6-5	TRBJ2-1	13	.	TGTGCCATAATAAGCCGGTCGGGGAATGAGCAGTTCTTC	CAIISRSGNEQFF
few	TRBV7-9	TRBJ1-1	10	.	TGTGCCAGCAGCTTCCAGGAAGCTTTCTTT	CASSFQEAFF
.	TRBV2	TRBJ2-2	15	TRBD1	TGTGCCAGCATTCCGGACAGGGGGAGCCCCGGGGAGCTGTTTTTT	CASIPDRGSPGELFF
.	TRBV7-2	TRBJ1-2	17	.	TGTGCCAGCAGCCCCCGTGTGCTCCGACGGGGGGGGTATGGCTACACCTTC	CASSPRVLRRGGYGYTF
few	TRBV27	TRBJ2-7	13	TRBD1	TGTGCCAGCAGACGGGACAGGGTGTACGAGCAGTACTTC	CASRRDRVYEQYF
once	TRBV5-1	TRBJ2-7	14	TRBD1	TGCGCCAGCAGTTGGACAGGGAGCTCCTACGAGCAGTACTTC	CASSWTGSSYEQYF
.	TRBV21-1	TRBJ1-2	15	.	TGTGCCAGCAGCAAAGGGCAGGCCCACAACTATGGCTACACCTTC	CASSKGQAHNYGYTF
.	TRBV9	TRBJ1-2	14	.	TGTGCCAGCAGCACACCTTCAGGGGCGCCGGGCTACACCTTC	CASSTPSGAPGYTF
.	TRBV6-5	TRBJ2-5	14	TRBD1	TGTGCCAGCAGTAAAGGGACAGGAAGGGAGACCCAGTACTTC	CASSKGTGRETQYF
.	TRBV18	TRBJ2-1	16	TRBD2	TGTGCCAGCTCTTACCAACTAGCGACGGCCGGGAATGAGCAGTTCTTC	CASSYQLATAGNEQFF
.	TRBV7-6	TRBJ1-2	14	.	TGTGCCAGCAGTCCGCTGGCGGCCGGCTATGGCTACACCTTC	CASSPLAAGYGYTF
.	TRBV7-9	TRBJ1-4	14	TRBD1	TGTGCCAGCAGCTCGGGACAGGGAGGTGAAAAACTGTTTTTT	CASSSGQGGEKLFF
few	TRBV30	TRBJ2-1	14	.	TGTGCCTGGAGTGTACAGGCGGGGAACAATGAGCAGTTCTTC	CAWSVQAGNNEQFF